These 7 T cell receptor beta chains were sequenced from one sample in a study of blood T cell repertoires in COVID-19. Using immunoSEQ multiplex PCR, the repertoire was profiled, and TCRdb retains in-frame clones only, with some absent. Of approximately 97,000 clones listed, about 83% are singletons. The material sequenced was peripheral blood. The receptors come from a man in his forties or fifties with active or convalescent COVID-19.

This chain uses TRBV7-8 with TRBJ1-2; D is undetermined. Germline CDR1 is SGHVS and CDR2 is FQNEAQ. Trimming removed 5 bases from V and 4 bases from J, with 17 bases in between. The CDR3 totals 15 residues. The DNA of the CDR3 is TGTGCCAGCAGCCCCCGCGCCTGGGCGAGCTATGGCTACACCTTC. Its translation: CASSPRAWASYGYTF.

CDR3 coding DNA: TGTGCCAGCTCACCCAGAGACAGGTCCCAAGAGACCCAGTACTTC. Its translation: CASSPRDRSQETQYF. The J gene is TRBJ2-5, the V gene TRBV18, with a tentative D call TRBD1 (6 bases). The length of the CDR3 is 15 residues. The germline V and J ends were trimmed by 3 bases and 1 base, with 12 bases remaining between them. Germline values: CDR1 KGHSH, CDR2 LQKENI.

The V and J genes are TRBV28 and TRBJ1-3; unclear D gene. The CDR3 covers 16 residues. Trimming took off 4 bases at V and 5 bases at J, with 18 bases between the two ends. Germline V CDR1 and CDR2: MDHEN, SYDVKM. CDR3 sequence reads: CASSSASGSRRNTIYF. CDR3 DNA: TGTGCCAGCAGTTCCGCTAGCGGCAGTAGGAGAAACACCATATATTTT. Looking up the rest from reference TRBV28 and TRBJ1-3 gives the full variable domain: DVKVTQSSRYLVKRTGEKVFLECVQDMDHENMFWYRQDPGLGLRLIYFSYDVKMKEKGDIPEGYSVSREKKERFSLILESASTNQTSMYLCASSSASGSRRNTIYFGEGSWLTVV.

The chain combines TRBV4-1 with TRBJ2-5; 14 nucleotides match TRBD2. The CDR3 loop spans 19 amino acids. The germline V gene encodes CDR1 MGHRA and CDR2 YSYEKL. The ends lost 2 bases at V and 0 bases at J; junction bases unmatched: 8. DNA of the CDR3: TGCGCCAGCAGCCAACTGGGACTAGCGGGGGTGGAGTACCAAGAGACCCAGTACTTC. Encoded protein: CASSQLGLAGVEYQETQYF.

The rearrangement links TRBV5-1 to TRBJ1-2; 7 bases are shared with TRBD1. This CDR3 has 15 amino acids. Per germline, CDR1 SGHRS and CDR2 YFSETQ. J was trimmed by 3 bases and V by 4 bases; bases with no gene match: 9. In DNA, the CDR3 is TGCGCCAGCAGCCTAGGACAGGCCAGGGACTATGGCTACACCTTC. The encoded protein is CASSLGQARDYGYTF.

The genes are TRBV4-3 and TRBJ2-1; maybe TRBD1 (5 bases). CDR1 and CDR2 (germline): LGHNA, YSLEER. The CDR3 loop spans 15 amino acids. V lost 0 bases to trimming and J lost 9 bases, with 15 bases between them. The CDR3 nucleotides read TGCGCCAGCAGCCAAGATAGTTGGGGCGTAGGTGAGCAGTTCTTC. It translates to CASSQDSWGVGEQFF.

This chain joins TRBV3-1 (or the pseudogene TRBV3-2) and TRBJ2-7; 8 bases are a match to TRBD1. Germline CDR1 and CDR2: LGHDT and YNNKEL (reference sequence). This CDR3 is 14 amino acids long. With 5 bases clipped from V and 6 bases from J, the junction kept 9 bases outside the gene matches. CDR3 region: CASSSGQGFGEQYF. The DNA for the CDR3 is TGTGCCAGCAGCTCTGGACAGGGCTTTGGCGAGCAGTACTTC.